These 7 T cell receptor beta chains came from one sample sequenced in a study of glioma-infiltrating T cells. TCR alpha and beta CDR3 regions were amplified from RNA using iRepertoire nested multiplex PCR. Each CDR3 protein gets one entry after TCRdb re-called the multiplex PCR reads with MiXCR. The data contain a few hundred thousand distinct CDR3 sequences, 35% to 45% of them singletons. Sequencing was performed on glioma tissue, nonneoplastic brain tissue, or PBMCs (not recorded which). The source of these receptors is a human donor with low-grade glioma or glioblastoma, undergoing nonglioma brain surgery, or in good health (not recorded which).

On this clonotype: A read error is likely, as this CDR3 ends without the conserved phenylalanine or tryptophan. The rearrangement joins TRBV20-1 to TRBJ1-3; D remains ambiguous. The CDR3 length is 14 residues. Germline values: CDR1 DFQATT, CDR2 SNEGSKA (reference sequence). The germline V and J ends were trimmed by 6 bases and 5 bases, with 17 bases remaining between them. The chain's CDR3 is CSAASGAPRNTIYS. In nucleotides, the CDR3 is TGCAGTGCAGCCTCGGGCGCCCCTCGAAACACCATATATTCT.

CDR3 residues: CASRNQQGEFF. In DNA, the CDR3 is TGTGCCAGCAGAAACCAACAGGGTGAGTTCTTC. This sequence joins TRBV28 and TRBJ2-1; tentative D call: TRBD1 (6 bases). Germline CDR1 reads MDHEN; CDR2 reads SYDVKM. V lost 6 bases and J lost 14, with 14 bases in between. The CDR3 loop spans 11 amino acids.

This chain joins TRBV7-9 and TRBJ2-1; 7 nucleotides align to TRBD1. V dropped 7 bases and J dropped 5; count of bases not matched to a gene: 5. The CDR3 loop spans 13 amino acids. CDR1 and CDR2 (germline): SEHNR, FQNEAQ (reference sequence). In DNA, the CDR3 is TGTGCCAGCACCCCGGGACAGAACAATGAGCAGTTCTTC. It yields the protein CASTPGQNNEQFF. Full variable domain (missing parts from reference TRBV7-9 and TRBJ2-1): DTGVSQNPRHKITKRGQNVTFRCDPISEHNRLYWYRQTLGQGPEFLTYFQNEAQLEKSRLLSDRFSAERPKGSFSTLEIQRTEQGDSAMYLCASTPGQNNEQFFGPGTRLTVL.

This chain uses TRBV2 with TRBJ2-3; 11 bases map to TRBD1. Trimming cost V 6 bases and J 4 bases; bases outside gene matches: 6. The CDR3 is made up of 15 amino acids. Germline lookup yields CDR1 SNHLY and CDR2 FYNNEI. The CDR3 DNA sequence: TGTGCCAGCAGACGGACAGGGGGCTTCCCAGATACGCAGTATTTT. It yields the protein CASRRTGGFPDTQYF.

V and J are TRBV12-3 or TRBV12-4 and TRBJ2-1, with D possibly TRBD2 on 6 matching bases. The CDR3 extends over 15 amino acids. Trimming cost V 5 bases and J 0 bases, with 11 bases left between them. CDR3 nucleotides: TGTGCCAGCAGTGAGGGACTGCGCTCCTACAATGAGCAGTTCTTC. Translation: CASSEGLRSYNEQFF.

This clonotype was detected ten times or more. In DNA, the CDR3 is TGCAGTGCTAGATCCCCGCGGACCCGTGGGGATACGCAGTATTTT. It yields the protein CSARSPRTRGDTQYF. V is TRBV20-1 and J is TRBJ2-3; no reliable D call. The CDR3 runs to 15 residues. The V end lost 2 bases, the J end lost 6 bases, and 18 bases lay between the germline ends. Germline-derived CDR1 and CDR2 are DFQATT and SNEGSKA (reference sequence).

Regarding this clonotype: A much larger clone lies one base from this, so it may be a read error. The DNA of the CDR3 is TGTGCCAGCAGTTACAGGAAAATGGCCGGGGAGCTGTTTTTT. Encoded protein: CASSYRKMAGELFF. The chain employs TRBV27 and TRBJ2-2, with a weak D call TRBD1 (5 bases). Germline V gene data show CDR1 as MNHEY and CDR2 as SMNVEV (reference sequence). Trimming cost V 4 bases and J 6 bases, with 12 bases left between them. There are 14 residues in the CDR3.